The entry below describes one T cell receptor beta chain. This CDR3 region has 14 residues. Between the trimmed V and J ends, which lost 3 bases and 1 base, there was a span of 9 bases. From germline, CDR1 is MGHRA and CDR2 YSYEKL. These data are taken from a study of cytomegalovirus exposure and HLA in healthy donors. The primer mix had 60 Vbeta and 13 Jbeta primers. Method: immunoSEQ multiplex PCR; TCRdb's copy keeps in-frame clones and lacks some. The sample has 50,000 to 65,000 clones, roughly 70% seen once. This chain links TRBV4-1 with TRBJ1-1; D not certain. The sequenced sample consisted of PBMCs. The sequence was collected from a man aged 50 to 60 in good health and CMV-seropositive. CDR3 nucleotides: TGCGCCAGCAGCCAGAGGGTTGGGAACACTGAAGCTTTCTTT. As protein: CASSQRVGNTEAFF.